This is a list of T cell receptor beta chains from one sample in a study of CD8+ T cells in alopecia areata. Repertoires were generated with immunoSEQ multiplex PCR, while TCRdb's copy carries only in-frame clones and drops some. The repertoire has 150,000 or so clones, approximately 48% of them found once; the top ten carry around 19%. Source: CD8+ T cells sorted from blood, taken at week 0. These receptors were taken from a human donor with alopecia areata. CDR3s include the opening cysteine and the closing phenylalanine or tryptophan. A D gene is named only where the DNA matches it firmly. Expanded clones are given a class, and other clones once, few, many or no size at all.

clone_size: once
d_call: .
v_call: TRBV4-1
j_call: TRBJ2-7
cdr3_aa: CASSLRQDPYYEQYF
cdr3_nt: TGCGCCAGCAGCCTACGACAGGACCCCTACTACGAGCAGTACTTC

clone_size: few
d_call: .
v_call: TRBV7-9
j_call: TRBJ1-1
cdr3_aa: CASSYGHSEAFF
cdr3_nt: TGTGCCAGCAGCTACGGACATTCCGAAGCTTTCTTT

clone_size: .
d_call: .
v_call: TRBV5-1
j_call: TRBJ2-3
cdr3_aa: CARFMGPPRDTQYF
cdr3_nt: TGCGCCAGGTTTATGGGACCTCCGAGGGATACGCAGTATTTT

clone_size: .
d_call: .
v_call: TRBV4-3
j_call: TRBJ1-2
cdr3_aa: CASSPRRGHTFGGYTF
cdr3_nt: TGCGCCAGCAGCCCTCGCCGGGGACACACTTTCGGGGGCTACACCTTC

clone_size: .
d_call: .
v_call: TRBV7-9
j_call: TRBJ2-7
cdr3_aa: CASSAPTVSYEQYF
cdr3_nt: TGTGCCAGCAGCGCCCCGACGGTTTCCTACGAGCAGTACTTC

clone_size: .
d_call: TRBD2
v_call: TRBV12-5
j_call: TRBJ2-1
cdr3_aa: CASGEGAGGYNEQFF
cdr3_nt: TGTGCTAGTGGTGAGGGAGCGGGGGGGTACAATGAGCAGTTCTTC

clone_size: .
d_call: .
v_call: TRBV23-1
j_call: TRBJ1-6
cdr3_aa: CASSHYGRLNSPLHF
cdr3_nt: TGCGCCAGCAGTCATTATGGACGACTCAATTCACCCCTCCACTTT

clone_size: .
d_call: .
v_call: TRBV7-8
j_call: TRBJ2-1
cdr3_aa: CASSLVTGELPQEQFF
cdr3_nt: TGTGCCAGCAGCTTGGTCACCGGGGAACTACCTCAGGAGCAGTTCTTC

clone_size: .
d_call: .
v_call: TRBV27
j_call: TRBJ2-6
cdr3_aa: CASSPIRVGGANVLTF
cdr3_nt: TGTGCCAGCAGTCCGATCAGGGTTGGGGGGGCCAACGTCCTGACTTTC

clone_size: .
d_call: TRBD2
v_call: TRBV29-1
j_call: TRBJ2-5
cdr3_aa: CSVEEGRGGLLFETQYF
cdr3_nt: TGCAGCGTTGAAGAGGGCCGGGGGGGACTGCTTTTTGAGACCCAGTACTTC

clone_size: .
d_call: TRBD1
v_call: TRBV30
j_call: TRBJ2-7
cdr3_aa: CAYDRGYEQYF
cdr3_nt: TGTGCCTACGACAGGGGCTACGAGCAGTACTTC

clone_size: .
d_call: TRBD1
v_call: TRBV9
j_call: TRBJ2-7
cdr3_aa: CASSADRGSVEQYF
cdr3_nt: TGTGCCAGCAGCGCTGACAGGGGGAGCGTTGAGCAGTACTTC

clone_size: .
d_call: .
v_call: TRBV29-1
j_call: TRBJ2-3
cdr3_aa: CSASQGSTDTQYF
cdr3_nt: TGCAGCGCGAGCCAGGGGAGCACAGATACGCAGTATTTT

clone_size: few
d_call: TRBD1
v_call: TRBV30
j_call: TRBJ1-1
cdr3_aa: CAWSPDRGTEAFF
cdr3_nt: TGTGCCTGGAGCCCTGACAGGGGCACTGAAGCTTTCTTT

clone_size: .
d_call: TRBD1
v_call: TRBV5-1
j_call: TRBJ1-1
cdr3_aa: CASSFTETGSAEAFF
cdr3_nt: TGCGCCAGCAGCTTCACCGAGACAGGGAGCGCTGAAGCTTTCTTT

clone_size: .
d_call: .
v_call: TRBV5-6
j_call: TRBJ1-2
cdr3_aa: CASRAEGYGYTF
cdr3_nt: TGTGCCAGCAGGGCAGAAGGCTATGGCTACACCTTC

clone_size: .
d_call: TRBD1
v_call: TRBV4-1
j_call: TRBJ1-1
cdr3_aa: CASSHSGTGLTEAFF
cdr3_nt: TGCGCCAGCAGCCATTCCGGGACAGGGTTGACTGAAGCTTTCTTT

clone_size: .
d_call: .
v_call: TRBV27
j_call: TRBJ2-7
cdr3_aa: CASSAGTYYEQYF
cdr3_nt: TGTGCCAGCAGTGCCGGGACTTACTACGAGCAGTACTTC

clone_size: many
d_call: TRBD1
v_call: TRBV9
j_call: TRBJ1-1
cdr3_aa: CASSTGGLTEAFF
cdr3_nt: TGTGCCAGCAGTACAGGGGGCTTGACTGAAGCTTTCTTT

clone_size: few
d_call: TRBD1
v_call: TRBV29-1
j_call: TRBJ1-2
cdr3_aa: CSVDHLGQGNYGYTF
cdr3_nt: TGCAGCGTTGATCACCTTGGACAGGGAAACTATGGCTACACCTTC

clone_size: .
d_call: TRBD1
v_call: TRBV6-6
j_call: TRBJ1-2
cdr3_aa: CASSDPGQGARGYTF
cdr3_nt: TGTGCCAGCAGTGACCCGGGACAGGGGGCGCGAGGCTACACCTTC

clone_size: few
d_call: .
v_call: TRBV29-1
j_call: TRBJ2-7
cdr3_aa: CSVQPLSSYEQYF
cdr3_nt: TGCAGCGTTCAGCCATTAAGCTCCTACGAGCAGTACTTC

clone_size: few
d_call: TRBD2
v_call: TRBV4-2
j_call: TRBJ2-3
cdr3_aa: CASSQLAGGPDTQYF
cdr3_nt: TGTGCCAGCAGCCAACTAGCGGGGGGGCCAGATACGCAGTATTTT

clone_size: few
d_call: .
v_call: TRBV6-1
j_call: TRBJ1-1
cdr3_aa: CASSDRDWNTEAFF
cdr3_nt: TGTGCCAGCAGTGACAGGGATTGGAACACTGAAGCTTTCTTT

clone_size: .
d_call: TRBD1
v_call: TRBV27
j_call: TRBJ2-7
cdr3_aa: CASSPGTGPNYEQYF
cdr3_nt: TGTGCCAGCAGTCCCGGGACAGGGCCCAACTACGAGCAGTACTTC

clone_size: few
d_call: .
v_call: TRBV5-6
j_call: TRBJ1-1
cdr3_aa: CASSLAEATEAFF
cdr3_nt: TGTGCCAGCAGCTTGGCCGAGGCTACTGAAGCTTTCTTT

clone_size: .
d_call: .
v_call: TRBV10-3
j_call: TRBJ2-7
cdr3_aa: CAITSGAYEQYF
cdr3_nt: TGTGCCATCACCTCAGGGGCCTACGAGCAGTACTTC

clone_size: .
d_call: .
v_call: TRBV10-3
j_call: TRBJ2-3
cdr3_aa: CAISENHRSSTDTQYF
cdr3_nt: TGTGCCATCAGTGAGAATCACAGATCTAGCACAGATACGCAGTATTTT

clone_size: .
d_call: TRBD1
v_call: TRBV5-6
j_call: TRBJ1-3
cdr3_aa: CASSPTGTGGHTIYF
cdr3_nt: TGTGCCAGCAGCCCTACCGGGACAGGGGGTCACACCATATATTTT

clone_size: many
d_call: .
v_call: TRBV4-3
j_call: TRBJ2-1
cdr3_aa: CASSQDRGGYNEQFF
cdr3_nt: TGCGCCAGCAGCCAAGATAGGGGGGGGTACAATGAGCAGTTCTTC

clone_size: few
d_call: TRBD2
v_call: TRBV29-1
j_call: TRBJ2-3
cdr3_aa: CSAQLAGGPPTDTQYF
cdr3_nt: TGCAGCGCTCAACTAGCGGGGGGGCCCCCCACAGATACGCAGTATTTT

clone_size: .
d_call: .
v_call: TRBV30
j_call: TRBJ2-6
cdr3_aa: CAWSVGSGANVLTF
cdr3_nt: TGTGCCTGGAGTGTAGGCTCTGGGGCCAACGTCCTGACTTTC

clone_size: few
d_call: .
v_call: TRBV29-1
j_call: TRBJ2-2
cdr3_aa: CSVQGPLGELFF
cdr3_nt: TGCAGCGTACAAGGACCCCTCGGGGAGCTGTTTTTT

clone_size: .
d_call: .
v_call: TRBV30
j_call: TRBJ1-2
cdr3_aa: CAWSVKAASSGYTF
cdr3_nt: TGTGCCTGGAGTGTGAAGGCGGCGTCAAGTGGCTACACCTTC

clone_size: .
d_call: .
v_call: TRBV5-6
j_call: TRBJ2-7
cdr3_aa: CASSLQGNEQYF
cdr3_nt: TGTGCCAGCAGCTTGCAGGGGAACGAGCAGTACTTC

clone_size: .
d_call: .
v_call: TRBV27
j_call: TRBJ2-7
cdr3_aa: CASSFIDKISDEQYF
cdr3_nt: TGTGCCAGCAGTTTCATAGATAAAATCAGCGACGAGCAGTACTTC

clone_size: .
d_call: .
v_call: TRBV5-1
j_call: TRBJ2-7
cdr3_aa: CASSHWIMRSRQYF
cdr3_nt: TGCGCCAGCAGCCACTGGATCATGCGGAGTAGGCAGTACTTC

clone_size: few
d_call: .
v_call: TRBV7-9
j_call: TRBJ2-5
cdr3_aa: CASSLHWAESQETQYF
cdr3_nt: TGTGCCAGCAGCTTGCATTGGGCGGAATCCCAAGAGACCCAGTACTTC

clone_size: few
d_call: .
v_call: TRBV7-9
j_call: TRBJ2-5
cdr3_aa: CASRRLDQETQYF
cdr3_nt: TGTGCCAGCAGAAGACTAGATCAAGAGACCCAGTACTTC

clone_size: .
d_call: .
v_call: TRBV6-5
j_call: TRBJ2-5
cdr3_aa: CASTGVGETQYF
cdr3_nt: TGTGCCAGCACGGGGGTCGGAGAGACCCAGTACTTC

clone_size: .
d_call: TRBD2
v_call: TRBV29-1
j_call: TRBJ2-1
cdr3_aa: CSVARGGSYNEQFF
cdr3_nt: TGCAGCGTTGCGCGGGGGGGCTCCTACAATGAGCAGTTCTTC

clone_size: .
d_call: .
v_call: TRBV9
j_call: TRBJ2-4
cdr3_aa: CASSVGSIQYF
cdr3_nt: TGTGCCAGCAGCGTAGGGAGCATTCAGTACTTC

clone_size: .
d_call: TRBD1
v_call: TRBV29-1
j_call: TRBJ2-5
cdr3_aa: CSVEDQHSGTGQETQYF
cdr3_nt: TGCAGCGTTGAAGATCAACATTCCGGGACAGGGCAAGAGACCCAGTACTTC

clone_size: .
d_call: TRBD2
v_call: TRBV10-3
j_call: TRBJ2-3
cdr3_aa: CAISELGGGTTDTQYF
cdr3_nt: TGTGCCATCAGTGAGCTCGGGGGGGGTACCACAGATACGCAGTATTTT

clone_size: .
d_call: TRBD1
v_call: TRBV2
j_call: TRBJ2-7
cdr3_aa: CASSETGGSYEQYF
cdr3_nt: TGTGCCAGCAGTGAGACAGGGGGATCCTACGAGCAGTACTTC

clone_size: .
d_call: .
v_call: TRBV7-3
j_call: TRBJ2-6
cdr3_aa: CASSFRGAGANVLTF
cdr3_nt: TGTGCCAGCAGCTTCCGGGGAGCTGGGGCCAACGTCCTGACTTTC

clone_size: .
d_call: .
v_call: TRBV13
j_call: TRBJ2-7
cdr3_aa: CASSLGQSSYEQYF
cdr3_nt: TGTGCCAGCAGCTTAGGGCAGTCGTCCTACGAGCAGTACTTC

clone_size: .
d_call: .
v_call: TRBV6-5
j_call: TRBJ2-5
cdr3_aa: CASSSPIDQETQYF
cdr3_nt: TGTGCCAGCTCCTCTCCGATCGACCAAGAGACCCAGTACTTC

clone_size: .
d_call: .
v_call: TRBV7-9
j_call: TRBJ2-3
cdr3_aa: CASSLGSGGTTDTQYF
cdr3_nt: TGTGCCAGCAGCTTAGGTAGTGGGGGAACCACAGATACGCAGTATTTT

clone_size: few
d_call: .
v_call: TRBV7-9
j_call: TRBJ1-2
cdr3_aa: CASSGQKLERDGYTF
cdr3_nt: TGTGCCAGCAGCGGCCAAAAACTCGAGAGGGATGGCTACACCTTC

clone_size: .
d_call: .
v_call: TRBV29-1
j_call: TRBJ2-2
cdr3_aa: CSVERPNTGELFF
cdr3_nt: TGCAGCGTTGAAAGGCCGAACACCGGGGAGCTGTTTTTT

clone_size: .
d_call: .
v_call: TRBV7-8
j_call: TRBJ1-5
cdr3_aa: CASNLPGSNQPQHF
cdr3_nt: TGTGCCAGCAACTTACCAGGAAGCAATCAGCCCCAGCATTTT

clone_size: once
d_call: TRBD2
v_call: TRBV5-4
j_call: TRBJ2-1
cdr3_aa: CASSWGTSGGDEQFF
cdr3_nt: TGTGCCAGCAGCTGGGGGACTAGCGGGGGTGATGAGCAGTTCTTC

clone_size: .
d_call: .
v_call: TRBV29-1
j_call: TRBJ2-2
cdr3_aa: CSVYRAGELFF
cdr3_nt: TGCAGCGTTTATAGGGCCGGGGAGCTGTTTTTT

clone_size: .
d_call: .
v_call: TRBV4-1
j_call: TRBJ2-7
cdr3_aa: CASSPRTPPSYEQYF
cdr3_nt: TGCGCCAGCAGCCCCAGGACACCACCTTCCTACGAGCAGTACTTC